Listed here are 26 T cell receptor beta chains from one sample, sequenced in a study of T cell clones after liver transplantation. Clones were read by immunoSEQ multiplex PCR, and TCRdb kept only the in-frame ones, dropping some. The profile covers more than 100,000 clones, with about 86% appearing a single time and approximately 3% taken by the ten largest. The material sequenced was CD4+ T cells from blood, taken roughly 50 months after liver transplant. The receptors derive from a human patient who received a liver transplant. Some T cells may have originated in the graft donor.

This clone was seen a single time. This sequence joins TRBV28 and TRBJ1-5, with D perhaps matching TRBD1 (6 bases). Trimming shortened V by 3 bases and J by 4 bases, and 13 bases separated the two germline ends. Looked up from germline, CDR1 is MDHEN and CDR2 is SYDVKM. CDR3 length: 15 amino acids. The CDR3 DNA sequence: TGTGCCAGCAGTTTCTCCGGGACACATAATCAGCCCCAGCATTTT. Protein product: CASSFSGTHNQPQHF.

The J gene is TRBJ2-3, the V gene TRBV7-2; D is perhaps TRBD1 or TRBD2 (8 bases each). V dropped 4 bases and J dropped 14 bases, with 19 bases sitting between them. Germline V CDR1 and CDR2: SGHTA, FQGNSA. The CDR3 extends over 13 amino acids. The CDR3 region is CASSWTSPGGWYF. The CDR3 DNA follows: TGTGCCAGCAGCTGGACTAGCCCAGGGGGCTGGTATTTT.

Concerning this clone itself: The sample contains more than one DNA sequence encoding this CDR3. This chain uses TRBV18 with TRBJ2-6; D gene uncertain. The CDR3 covers 13 residues. Between the trimmed V and J ends, which lost 3 bases and 1 base, there was a span of 1 base. Germline V lookup: CDR1 KGHSH, CDR2 LQKENI. In DNA, the CDR3 is TGTGCCAGCTCACCGTCTGGGGCCAACGTCCTGACTTTC. Translating gives CASSPSGANVLTF.

The chain couples TRBV28 to TRBJ1-4; D is uncertain. Germline-derived CDR1 and CDR2 are MDHEN and SYDVKM. The V end lost 3 bases, the J end lost 11 bases, and 13 bases lay between the germline ends. This CDR3 has 13 residues. This CDR3 reads CASSFSGPRKLFF. CDR3 in DNA: TGTGCCAGCAGTTTTTCGGGCCCCCGGAAACTGTTTTTT. The variable domain in full, with the rest retrieved from reference TRBV28 and TRBJ1-4, is DVKVTQSSRYLVKRTGEKVFLECVQDMDHENMFWYRQDPGLGLRLIYFSYDVKMKEKGDIPEGYSVSREKKERFSLILESASTNQTSMYLCASSFSGPRKLFFGSGTQLSVL.

This clone was counted a few times. This sequence joins TRBV4-1 and TRBJ1-3; TRBD1 is a possible D gene (6 bases). The length of the CDR3 is 15 residues. Germline V gene lookup returns CDR1 MGHRA and CDR2 YSYEKL. V lost 4 bases, J lost 0 bases, and 10 bases lay in between. This CDR3 is CASSPQTGSGNTIYF. CDR3 coding DNA: TGCGCCAGCAGCCCCCAGACAGGCTCTGGAAACACCATATATTTT.

The V call is TRBV7-9, the J call TRBJ2-7; possibly TRBD2 for D (5 bases). This CDR3 is built from 13 residues. V lost 3 bases and J 2 bases, leaving 8 bases between the germline ends. Germline lookup yields CDR1 SEHNR and CDR2 FQNEAQ (reference sequence). In DNA, the CDR3 is TGTGCCAGCAGCTTCGGGGTGACCTACGAGCAGTACTTC. Amino acid sequence: CASSFGVTYEQYF.

This clone was observed a single time. V and J are TRBV11-2 and TRBJ2-1; D not resolved. CDR1 is SGHAT, CDR2 FQNNGV, per germline. The CDR3 has 12 amino acids. Trimming removed 2 bases from V and 9 bases from J, with 8 bases in between. CDR3 sequence (DNA): TGTGCCAGCAGCTTACACCAATTTGAGCAGTTCTTC. Translation gives CASSLHQFEQFF.

In this sample, this clone turned up a few times. The J gene is TRBJ2-3, the V gene TRBV10-2; unclear D gene. V shed 5 bases and J shed 4 bases, with 13 bases lying between them. The germline CDR1 and CDR2 sequences are WSHSY and SAAADI. The CDR3 totals 14 residues. In nucleotides, the CDR3 is TGCGCCAGCAGTAGACCCCAAGGAGCAGATACGCAGTATTTT. Amino acids: CASSRPQGADTQYF.

This clone was detected only a few times. This rearrangement joins TRBV7-9 to TRBJ2-5, with D unresolved. The germline V gene encodes CDR1 SEHNR and CDR2 FQNEAQ (reference sequence). The ends were cut back, 3 bases at V and 1 base at J, with 0 bases in the middle. There are 11 residues in the CDR3. CDR3 region: CASSFQETQYF. The DNA of the CDR3 is TGTGCCAGCAGCTTCCAAGAGACCCAGTACTTC. Full variable domain (rest looked up from reference TRBV7-9 and TRBJ2-5): DTGVSQNPRHKITKRGQNVTFRCDPISEHNRLYWYRQTLGQGPEFLTYFQNEAQLEKSRLLSDRFSAERPKGSFSTLEIQRTEQGDSAMYLCASSFQETQYFGPGTRLLVL.

In its sample, this clone was seen once. The V gene is TRBV5-1, the J gene TRBJ1-2; a weak D match, TRBD1 (5 bases). CDR1 and CDR2 from the germline V gene are SGHRS and YFSETQ. Trimming cost V 4 bases and J 7 bases, with 20 bases left between them. CDR3 length: 15 amino acids. Written as DNA, the CDR3 is TGCGCCAGCAGCCGGACCCTGGACAACTCGGGTGGCTACACCTTC. Translation gives CASSRTLDNSGGYTF. Complete variable domain (other parts from reference TRBV5-1 and TRBJ1-2): KAGVTQTPRYLIKTRGQQVTLSCSPISGHRSVSWYQQTPGQGLQFLFEYFSETQRNKGNFPGRFSGRQFSNSRSEMNVSTLELGDSALYLCASSRTLDNSGGYTFGSGTRLTVV.

The rearrangement links TRBV7-6 to TRBJ1-1; D might be TRBD1 (5 bases). This CDR3 is 14 amino acids long. Germline loops: CDR1 SGHVS, CDR2 FNYEAQ. V was clipped by 1 base and J by 5 bases, with 11 bases between them. This chain's CDR3 is CASSLGREGTEAFF. CDR3 sequence (DNA): TGTGCCAGCAGCTTAGGACGGGAGGGGACTGAAGCTTTCTTT. Using reference TRBV7-6 and TRBJ1-1 for the parts outside the CDR3, the full variable domain is GAGVSQSPRYKVTKRGQDVALRCDPISGHVSLYWYRQALGQGPEFLTYFNYEAQQDKSGLPNDRFSAERPEGSISTLTIQRTEQRDSAMYRCASSLGREGTEAFFGQGTRLTVV.

CDR3 DNA sequence: TGCAGCGTTGGTCCAGGGAGCTACGAGCAGTACTTC. It encodes CSVGPGSYEQYF. The gene calls are TRBV29-1 and TRBJ2-7; D may be TRBD1 or TRBD2 (5 bases each). The CDR3 loop spans 12 amino acids. Looked up from germline, CDR1 is SQVTM and CDR2 is ANQGSEA. Trimming cost V 4 bases and J 3 bases, with 10 bases left between them.

This chain uses TRBV6-5 with TRBJ1-1; possibly TRBD1 for D (6 bases). V lost 0 bases to trimming and J lost 2 bases, with 13 bases between them. The CDR3 covers 16 residues. Germline CDR1 is MNHEY and CDR2 is SVGAGI. CDR3 residues: CASSYSSGAQNTEAFF. CDR3 DNA sequence: TGTGCCAGCAGTTACTCATCGGGGGCCCAAAACACTGAAGCTTTCTTT.

The chain links TRBV7-2 to TRBJ2-1; TRBD1 aligns across 8 bases. With 3 bases clipped from V and 9 bases from J, the junction kept 10 bases outside the gene matches. The CDR3 sequence is 15 residues long. Germline-derived CDR1 and CDR2 are SGHTA and FQGNSA. DNA for the CDR3: TGTGCCAGCAGCTTCACACGAGGACAGGGAGGTGAGCAGTTCTTC. Residues: CASSFTRGQGGEQFF.

The V gene is TRBV2, the J gene TRBJ2-5; D not resolved. With 3 bases removed from V and 5 bases from J, the gap between germline ends came to 4 bases. The CDR3 length is 11 residues. Germline assignment: CDR1 SNHLY and CDR2 FYNNEI. In DNA form, the CDR3 reads TGTGCCAGCAGTGACTGGGAGACCCAGTACTTC. It is translated as CASSDWETQYF.

V gene TRBV19 combines with J gene TRBJ2-1; D is perhaps TRBD1 (5 bases). The CDR3 runs 11 residues. Trimming took 4 bases from V and 8 from J, leaving 6 bases between them. CDR1 is LNHDA, CDR2 SQIVND, per germline (reference sequence). CDR3 protein: CASSKGYEQFF. The CDR3 region has the DNA TGTGCCAGTAGTAAGGGGTATGAGCAGTTCTTC.

The CDR3 sequence: CATSRSTTVNTEAFF. As DNA, the CDR3 is TGTGCCACCAGCAGATCCACGACAGTGAACACTGAAGCTTTCTTT. This sequence joins TRBV15 and TRBJ1-1; maybe TRBD1 (5 bases). V was cut by 2 bases and J by 0 bases, with 10 bases left in between. CDR1 is LNHNV, CDR2 YYDKDF, per germline (reference sequence). The CDR3 is 15 residues long.

V and J are TRBV19 and TRBJ1-1; a weak D match, TRBD1 (5 bases). The CDR3 consists of 13 residues. From germline, CDR1 is LNHDA and CDR2 SQIVND (reference sequence). Trimming left V 4 bases short and J 4 bases short, with 10 bases between. The CDR3 loop reads CASSTGLGTEAFF. CDR3 nucleotide sequence: TGTGCCAGTAGTACAGGGCTCGGCACTGAAGCTTTCTTT.

CDR3 protein: CASSYRQGNQPQHF. As DNA, the CDR3 is TGTGCCAGCAGTTACCGACAGGGCAATCAGCCCCAGCATTTT. The gene calls are TRBV27 and TRBJ1-5; D is perhaps TRBD1 (6 bases). Germline V CDR1 and CDR2: MNHEY, SMNVEV (reference sequence). V was trimmed by 4 bases and J by 2 bases, leaving 9 bases between them. The CDR3 runs to 14 residues.

A remark on this clone: Other DNA sequences in this specimen translate into the identical CDR3. The gene calls are TRBV29-1 and TRBJ2-2; TRBD1 aligns across 11 bases. Germline V gene sequence: CDR1 SQVTM, CDR2 ANQGSEA. The CDR3 is made up of 15 amino acids. Trimming took 4 bases from V and 4 from J; bases not matched to a gene: 5. The CDR3 DNA sequence: TGCAGCGTTGGGCTCGGGACAGGGGGCACCGGGGAGCTGTTTTTT. Translation: CSVGLGTGGTGELFF.

With respect to this clone: The junction departs from the called germline gene at one end, perhaps through a read error. The V gene is TRBV5-1, the J gene TRBJ1-6, with D unresolved. This CDR3 contains 13 residues. Germline V lookup: CDR1 SGHRS, CDR2 YFSETQ. CDR3 in amino acids: CASSLADNSPLHF. In DNA, the CDR3 is TGTGCCAGCAGCTTGGCCGATAATTCACCCCTCCACTTT.

V usage is TRBV5-1 and J usage is TRBJ2-2; weak D call: TRBD1 (6 bases). The V gene lost 4 bases and the J gene lost 1 base, with 8 bases spanning the gap. CDR3 size: 14 residues. Per the germline V gene, CDR1 is SGHRS and CDR2 is YFSETQ. The CDR3 region is CASSPGQNTGELFF. The CDR3 nucleotides are TGCGCCAGCAGCCCGGGACAGAACACCGGGGAGCTGTTTTTT.

The J gene is TRBJ2-5, the V gene TRBV5-1; 8 positions match TRBD2. Unmatched junction bases numbered 6, after V lost 0 bases and J lost 5 bases. Looked up from germline, CDR1 is SGHRS and CDR2 is YFSETQ. This CDR3 contains 15 residues. CDR3 region: CASSLGAGEGETQYF. Written as DNA, the CDR3 is TGCGCCAGCAGCTTGGGAGCGGGAGAGGGTGAGACCCAGTACTTC.

V is TRBV28 and J is TRBJ1-3, with a weak D call TRBD1 (5 bases). Germline assignment: CDR1 MDHEN and CDR2 SYDVKM. The CDR3 is 16 amino acids. Trimming took off 4 bases at V and 2 bases at J, with 15 bases between the two ends. CDR3 in DNA: TGTGCCAGCAGTTCTGGGGCCATGCCCCCTGGAAACACCATATATTTT. This sequence encodes CASSSGAMPPGNTIYF.

The chain couples TRBV9 to TRBJ2-1; D not certain. V was clipped by 0 bases and J by 4 bases, with 17 bases between them. Per germline, CDR1 SGDLS and CDR2 YYNGEE. The length of the CDR3 is 17 residues. CDR3 amino acids: CASSVGPTTTQYNEQFF. CDR3 bases: TGTGCCAGCAGCGTAGGGCCGACAACAACACAATACAATGAGCAGTTCTTC. Full variable domain (missing parts from reference TRBV9 and TRBJ2-1): DSGVTQTPKHLITATGQRVTLRCSPRSGDLSVYWYQQSLDQGLQFLIQYYNGEERAKGNILERFSAQQFPDLHSELNLSSLELGDSALYFCASSVGPTTTQYNEQFFGPGTRLTVL.

This rearrangement joins TRBV28 to TRBJ2-5; weak D call: TRBD1 (6 bases). The DNA end is more similar to TRBJ2-7, so the J call may be wrong. Germline values: CDR1 MDHEN, CDR2 SYDVKM. The CDR3 has 13 residues. The CDR3 region is CASKAGASYEQYF. The DNA for the CDR3 is TGTGCCAGCAAGGCAGGGGCCTCCTACGAGCAGTACTTC.